One sample yielded the 5 T cell receptor beta chains listed below, sequenced in a study of blood T cell repertoires in COVID-19. Produced via immunoSEQ multiplex PCR; TCRdb's table is partial and in-frame only. Here the sample spans hundreds of thousands of clones, approximately 89% being singletons. Sequences were obtained from peripheral blood. The origin of the receptors is a man younger than 30 with COVID-19, enrolled during active disease.

The rearrangement joins TRBV5-4 to TRBJ2-7; 13 bases line up with TRBD2. The trim removed 4 bases at V and 3 bases at J, leaving 7 bases unmatched. The CDR3 sequence is 16 residues long. Germline V gene data show CDR1 as SGHNT and CDR2 as YYREEE (reference sequence). CDR3 residues: CASSKWTSGGLYEQYF. DNA of the CDR3: TGTGCCAGCAGCAAATGGACTAGCGGGGGCCTCTACGAGCAGTACTTC.

This chain connects TRBV12-3 or TRBV12-4 to TRBJ2-7; the D gene is possibly TRBD2 (6 bases). The CDR3 spans 13 residues. Trimming left V 2 bases short and J 2 bases short, with 7 bases between. In DNA form, the CDR3 reads TGTGCCAGCAGTTTAAGGGAGGCCTACGAGCAGTACTTC. Residues: CASSLREAYEQYF.

The V call is TRBV3-1 (or the pseudogene TRBV3-2), the J call TRBJ2-5, with D uncertain. The CDR3 totals 15 residues. Germline lookup yields CDR1 LGHDT and CDR2 YNNKEL (reference sequence). V was cut by 0 bases and J by 2 bases, with 10 bases left in between. The CDR3 spells CASSQDLNSQETQYF. CDR3 nucleotide sequence: TGTGCCAGCAGCCAAGATCTCAACAGTCAAGAGACCCAGTACTTC.

The chain is built from TRBV7-8 and TRBJ2-7, with D uncertain. The CDR3 covers 14 residues. Germline CDR1 and CDR2: SGHVS and FQNEAQ. The V gene lost 2 bases and the J gene lost 2 bases, with 10 bases spanning the gap. This CDR3 is CASSLHQRPYEQYF. CDR3 sequence (DNA): TGTGCCAGCAGCTTACACCAGCGTCCCTACGAGCAGTACTTC. The entire variable domain, with the rest obtained from reference TRBV7-8 and TRBJ2-7, is as follows: GAGVSQSPRYKVAKRGQDVALRCDPISGHVSLFWYQQALGQGPEFLTYFQNEAQLDKSGLPSDRFFAERPEGSVSTLKIQRTQQEDSAVYLCASSLHQRPYEQYFGPGTRLTVT.

V is TRBV28 and J is TRBJ2-1; the D is unclear. Between the trimmed V and J ends, which lost 5 bases and 6 bases, there was a span of 8 bases. The CDR3 sequence is 12 residues long. Germline loops: CDR1 MDHEN, CDR2 SYDVKM. Here the CDR3 reads CASSPDTNEQFF. CDR3 DNA sequence: TGTGCCAGCAGTCCAGACACCAATGAGCAGTTCTTC. The full variable domain, its missing parts supplied by reference TRBV28 and TRBJ2-1, is DVKVTQSSRYLVKRTGEKVFLECVQDMDHENMFWYRQDPGLGLRLIYFSYDVKMKEKGDIPEGYSVSREKKERFSLILESASTNQTSMYLCASSPDTNEQFFGPGTRLTVL.